A selection of T cell receptor beta chains follows, all from one sample in a study of T cell repertoires in cytomegalovirus infection. What these receptors recognize is not known. One entry per CDR3 protein, called by TCRdb with MiXCR from the reads. The sample holds approximately 470,000 distinct CDR3 sequences; approximately 40% are singletons and the top ten take about 45%. This specimen was cultured PBMCs, taken from culture after CMV antigen stimulation. Every receptor here comes from a human donor in good health (CMV status not recorded). Some clones in this sample may be carry-over from other donors' samples. CDR3s include the opening cysteine and the closing phenylalanine or tryptophan. Fields, in order: V gene, D gene, CDR3 length, J gene, clone size, CDR3 protein, CDR3 DNA. D genes are given only for firm matches. Clone size, where shown, is once, few, many, or a class for clones that have expanded.

TRBV7-2	-	14	TRBJ1-2	few	CASSLEDRVYGYTF	TGTGCCAGCAGCTTAGAGGATAGGGTCTATGGCTACACCTTC
TRBV4-1	TRBD1	16	TRBJ2-7	-	CASSQDQGAVSYEQYF	TGCGCCAGCAGCCAAGACCAGGGGGCGGTCAGCTACGAGCAGTACTTC
TRBV6-8	TRBD1	16	TRBJ2-3	-	CASRPRTGKSTDTQYF	TGTGCCAGCAGGCCCCGGACAGGGAAGAGCACAGATACGCAGTATTTT
TRBV6-1	-	11	TRBJ2-7	-	CASSATYEQYF	TGTGCCAGCAGTGCCACCTACGAGCAGTACTTC
TRBV7-2	-	12	TRBJ2-7	many	CASKGRGYEQYF	TGTGCCAGCAAGGGCAGGGGTTACGAGCAGTACTTC
TRBV7-2	-	13	TRBJ2-5	-	CASSQGTFETQYF	TGTGCCAGCAGTCAAGGGACTTTCGAGACCCAGTACTTC
TRBV5-1	-	15	TRBJ2-7	-	CASSITTGRTYEQYF	TGCGCCAGCAGCATAACCACCGGACGAACCTACGAGCAGTACTTC
TRBV11-2	-	16	TRBJ1-2	many	CASSSDQKTEQYGYTF	TGTGCCAGCAGCTCCGACCAGAAAACAGAGCAATATGGCTACACCTTC
TRBV20-1	-	14	TRBJ2-7	-	CSALARQRTYEQYF	TGCAGTGCCCTCGCCCGACAGAGAACCTACGAGCAGTACTTC
TRBV9	-	14	TRBJ2-1	-	CASSVDGHFNEQFF	TGTGCCAGCAGCGTTGACGGTCATTTCAATGAGCAGTTCTTC
TRBV7-2	-	16	TRBJ1-6	few	CASSFLGAAINSPLHF	TGTGCCAGCAGCTTTCTAGGGGCCGCGATTAATTCACCCCTCCACTTT
TRBV5-4	-	18	TRBJ2-1	-	CASNGQSSTSSSYNEQFF	TGTGCCAGCAATGGACAGAGCTCTACCTCGAGCTCCTACAATGAGCAGTTCTTC
TRBV7-2	-	16	TRBJ2-5	-	CASSLEAGAGEETQYF	TGTGCCAGCAGCTTAGAGGCCGGGGCAGGCGAAGAGACCCAGTACTTC
TRBV20-1	TRBD1	16	TRBJ2-3	-	CSAPLHDRGLADTQYF	TGCAGTGCTCCGCTACACGACAGGGGGCTCGCAGATACGCAGTATTTT
TRBV5-1	TRBD2	16	TRBJ2-7	-	CASSYGRGLGSYEQYF	TGCGCCAGCAGCTACGGCCGGGGACTAGGCTCCTACGAGCAGTACTTC
TRBV7-2	-	14	TRBJ2-3	-	CASSFSGSSDTQYF	TGTGCCAGCAGCTTTTCCGGGAGCTCAGATACGCAGTATTTT
TRBV7-9	-	13	TRBJ1-2	-	CASSLANQYGYTF	TGTGCCAGCAGCTTAGCGAATCAGTATGGCTACACCTTC
TRBV7-9	-	16	TRBJ2-5	few	CASSLLGSGYQETQYF	TGTGCCAGCAGCTTATTGGGCAGTGGCTACCAAGAGACCCAGTACTTC
TRBV12-3/TRBV12-4	TRBD1	15	TRBJ1-5	few	CASSPSTGGYQPQHF	TGTGCCAGCAGTCCATCGACAGGGGGCTATCAGCCCCAGCATTTT
TRBV7-9	TRBD1	15	TRBJ1-3	-	CASSPTGAGGNTIYF	TGTGCCAGCAGCCCAACAGGGGCGGGAGGAAACACCATATATTTT
TRBV29-1	TRBD1	15	TRBJ2-2	many	CSVVGPGGFTGELFF	TGCAGCGTTGTAGGGCCAGGGGGCTTCACCGGGGAGCTGTTTTTT
TRBV6-1	-	13	TRBJ2-1	-	CASSAGSRGEQFF	TGTGCCAGCAGCGCTGGGTCACGGGGGGAGCAGTTCTTC
TRBV7-2	TRBD2	15	TRBJ2-1	few	CASSLVWLAGHEQFF	TGTGCCAGCAGCTTAGTTTGGCTAGCGGGCCATGAGCAGTTCTTC